These 6 T cell receptor beta chains came from one sample sequenced in a study of Graves' ophthalmopathy and Graves' hyperthyroidism listed by TCRdb under 2018. Instrument on record: Illumina HiSeq 2000. TCR beta CDR3 regions were amplified from RNA transcripts for repertoire sequencing. HTBI primers and the Qiagen OneStep RT-PCR kit were used in a first-round RT-PCR, which was followed by a second-round multiplex PCR, size selection and purification. Using fastp at Q25 and MiXCR, TCRdb reprocessed the public reads and kept productive beta chains. CDR3 protein sequences are deduplicated, and each keeps its most common genes and DNA. The sample contains some 200,000 distinct CDR3 sequences, approximately 28% of them found a single time. The ten largest account for around 10% of the sample. The sample was peripheral blood. All receptors come from a man aged 45-60 years with Graves' ophthalmopathy. Donor details come from another sample of the same person, matched by shared clones.

This clonotype has at least ten counts. This rearrangement joins TRBV6-1 to TRBJ2-7, with D perhaps matching TRBD1 (5 bases). This CDR3 has 14 amino acids. Per germline, CDR1 MNHNS and CDR2 SASEGT. Trimming pared 5 bases from V and 3 bases from J, leaving 14 bases between. For the CDR3, the DNA is TGTGCCAGCAGTCCCCCAACAGGAAGCTACGAGCAGTACTTC. Its protein is CASSPPTGSYEQYF.

There are many counts of this clonotype. The chain is built from TRBV30 and TRBJ2-7, with a tentative D call TRBD1 (6 bases). The CDR3 extends over 14 amino acids. Germline V CDR1 and CDR2: GTSNPN, SVGIG (reference sequence). The germline V and J ends were trimmed by 1 base and 0 bases, with 10 bases remaining between them. The CDR3 DNA reads as TGTGCCTGGAGTGACGCACAGGGCTCCTACGAGCAGTACTTC. It encodes CAWSDAQGSYEQYF.

This clonotype was seen a few times. J is TRBJ2-7 and V is TRBV6-5; 11 nucleotides agree with TRBD2. Trimming at V came to 3 bases and at J to 4 bases, leaving 5 bases not matched to a gene. The CDR3 is 15 amino acids. Germline lookup yields CDR1 MNHEY and CDR2 SVGAGI. The CDR3 here is CASSYPTSGNYEQYF. DNA for the CDR3: TGTGCCAGCAGTTATCCGACTAGCGGGAATTACGAGCAGTACTTC.

Ten or more counts support this clonotype. The chain links TRBV10-3 to TRBJ2-5; 7 bases align to TRBD2. The CDR3 sequence is 12 residues long. Per the germline V gene, CDR1 is ENHRY and CDR2 is SYGVKD. V gave up 8 bases and J gave up 4 bases; unmatched junction bases: 4. The CDR3 protein is CAIGVAGETQYF. CDR3 in DNA: TGTGCCATCGGGGTAGCGGGAGAGACCCAGTACTTC.

The chain links TRBV6-2 or TRBV6-3 to TRBJ2-7; TRBD1 is a possible D gene (5 bases). The CDR3 is 12 amino acids. V lost 5 bases and J 3 bases, leaving 8 bases between the germline ends. The germline gives CDR1 MNHEY, CDR2 SVGEGT. The CDR3: CASSRQYYEQYF. CDR3 DNA sequence: TGTGCCAGCAGTCGACAGTACTACGAGCAGTACTTC.

The chain links TRBV5-1 to TRBJ2-7, with TRBD1 matching 7 bases. The CDR3 has 15 residues. Germline-derived CDR1 and CDR2 are SGHRS and YFSETQ. V lost 0 bases and J lost 6; bases outside the gene matches: 9. CDR3 sequence (DNA): TGCGCCAGCAGCTTGGGACCGGGACAGATGTTCGAGCAGTACTTC. Translating it yields CASSLGPGQMFEQYF. The complete variable domain, with remaining parts taken from reference TRBV5-1 and TRBJ2-7, reads KAGVTQTPRYLIKTRGQQVTLSCSPISGHRSVSWYQQTPGQGLQFLFEYFSETQRNKGNFPGRFSGRQFSNSRSEMNVSTLELGDSALYLCASSLGPGQMFEQYFGPGTRLTVT.